The 3 T cell receptor beta chains presented below share a single source sample, sequenced in a study of blood T cell repertoires in COVID-19. Assay used: immunoSEQ multiplex PCR; TCRdb lists only in-frame clones, some missing. The sample records 150,000 to 200,000 clones, 80% to 90% being singletons. The sample taken for sequencing was peripheral blood. These receptors all stem from a human donor with active or convalescent COVID-19. The donor label of this sample is uncertain.

The chain couples TRBV5-1 to TRBJ2-1; 12 bases agree with TRBD2. Losses at the gene ends were 0 bases for V and 9 bases for J; bases not matched to a gene: 7. Per germline, CDR1 SGHRS and CDR2 YFSETQ. The length of the CDR3 is 16 residues. The CDR3 here is CASSLVSSGGASEQFF. CDR3 sequence (DNA): TGCGCCAGCAGCTTGGTTTCTAGCGGGGGGGCCTCTGAGCAGTTCTTC.

The rearrangement uses TRBV10-3 and TRBJ2-2; TRBD2 aligns across 13 bases. The CDR3 consists of 17 residues. Germline CDR1 and CDR2: ENHRY and SYGVKD. V trimming: 8 bases; J trimming: 5 bases; junction bases outside the gene matches: 11. The CDR3 loop is CAIGLLAGGPRTGELFF. The CDR3 nucleotides read TGTGCCATCGGACTACTAGCGGGGGGGCCGAGAACCGGGGAGCTGTTTTTT.

V and J are TRBV7-6 and TRBJ2-1, with 9 bases aligning to TRBD2. The CDR3 consists of 16 residues. V dropped 3 bases and J dropped 2; count of bases not matched to a gene: 5. The germline V gene encodes CDR1 SGHVS and CDR2 FNYEAQ. The CDR3 bases are TGTGCCAGCAGCTTGGCCGGGACTAGCCCCTACAATGAGCAGTTCTTC. This gives the protein CASSLAGTSPYNEQFF.